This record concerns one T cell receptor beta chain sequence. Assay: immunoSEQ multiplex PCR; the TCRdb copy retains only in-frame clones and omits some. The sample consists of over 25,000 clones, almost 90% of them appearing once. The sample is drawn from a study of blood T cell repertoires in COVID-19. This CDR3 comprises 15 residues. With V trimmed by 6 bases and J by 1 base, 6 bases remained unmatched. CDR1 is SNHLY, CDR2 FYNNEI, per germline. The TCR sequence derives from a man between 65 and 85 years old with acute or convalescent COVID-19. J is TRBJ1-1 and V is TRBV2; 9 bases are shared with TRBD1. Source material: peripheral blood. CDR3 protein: CASRGDREGNTEAFF. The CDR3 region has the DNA TGTGCCAGCAGGGGGGACAGGGAGGGGAACACTGAAGCTTTCTTT.